The 25 T cell receptor beta chains given below trace back to one sample, sequenced in a study of response to subunit inactivated influenza vaccine. TCRdb passed the RT-PCR reads through MiXCR, listing each CDR3 protein once. The sample shows around 480,000 distinct CDR3 sequences, 16% of them seen only once. This specimen consisted of CD4+ T cells sorted from PBMCs, obtained 23 months after vaccination. These receptors came from a man between 45 and 75 years old who received an inactivated influenza vaccine.

This rearrangement joins TRBV29-1 to TRBJ1-2; 10 bases fit TRBD1. The junction had 5 bases not matched to a gene; V was cut back by 5 bases and J by 2 bases. Per germline, CDR1 SQVTM and CDR2 ANQGSEA. This CDR3 contains 14 residues. The CDR3 loop reads CSVRQGAKNYGYTF. As DNA, the CDR3 is TGCAGCGTTAGACAGGGGGCAAAGAACTATGGCTACACCTTC.

The chain is built from TRBV12-3 or TRBV12-4 and TRBJ1-1; the D gene is possibly TRBD1 (5 bases). Trimming took off 5 bases at V and 7 bases at J, with 20 bases between the two ends. This CDR3 is 15 amino acids long. CDR3: CASSPRAWDHGEAFF. In DNA form, the CDR3 reads TGTGCCAGCAGTCCAAGAGCCTGGGACCACGGTGAAGCTTTCTTT.

This chain uses TRBV20-1 with TRBJ1-2; D not certain. Germline V gene sequence: CDR1 DFQATT, CDR2 SNEGSKA (reference sequence). This CDR3 contains 9 residues. V lost 6 bases and J 6 bases, leaving 5 bases between the germline ends. The CDR3 is CSADDGYTF. CDR3 in DNA: TGCAGTGCGGATGATGGCTACACCTTC.

This clonotype came up many times. This rearrangement joins TRBV6-2 or TRBV6-3 to TRBJ2-1, with D perhaps matching TRBD1 (5 bases). CDR1 and CDR2 from the germline V gene are MNHEY and SVGEGT. The CDR3 length is 15 residues. The V end was cut by 5 bases, the J end by 5 bases, with 16 bases between. The CDR3 spells CASSTGQGRDNEQFF. Written as DNA, the CDR3 is TGTGCCAGCAGTACAGGACAAGGAAGGGACAATGAGCAGTTCTTC.

This clonotype was found a few times. The CDR3 sequence: CASSQDQGPGLNTGELFF. CDR3 DNA sequence: TGCGCCAGCAGCCAAGATCAGGGACCAGGGCTTAACACCGGGGAGCTGTTTTTT. This chain links TRBV4-3 with TRBJ2-2, with D tentatively TRBD1 or TRBD2 (5 bases each). Germline CDR1 reads LGHNA; CDR2 reads YSLEER. This CDR3 has 18 residues. Trimming took 0 bases from V and 2 from J, leaving 16 bases between them.

This sequence joins TRBV20-1 and TRBJ1-1; D gene uncertain. This CDR3 is 13 amino acids long. Germline V CDR1 and CDR2: DFQATT, SNEGSKA (reference sequence). V was trimmed by 5 bases and J by 0 bases, leaving 10 bases between them. The CDR3: CSAREVMNTEAFF. CDR3 nucleotides: TGCAGTGCTCGGGAGGTTATGAACACTGAAGCTTTCTTT.

This clonotype has just a few counts. The V call is TRBV20-1, the J call TRBJ2-3; either TRBD1 or TRBD2 may supply D (5 bases each). Germline V gives CDR1 DFQATT, CDR2 SNEGSKA (reference sequence). The CDR3 extends over 14 amino acids. V was trimmed by 5 bases and J by 2 bases, leaving 14 bases between them. The CDR3 nucleotides read TGCAGTGCTCTCCGGGGCCCTTCCACAGATACGCAGTATTTT. This gives the protein CSALRGPSTDTQYF.

This clonotype was counted between two and nine times. This chain uses TRBV24-1 with TRBJ2-3; D unresolved. The CDR3 totals 15 residues. Germline values: CDR1 KGHDR, CDR2 SFDVKD. The V end was cut by 3 bases, the J end by 0 bases, with 9 bases between. The CDR3 sequence is CATSDTGGSTDTQYF. CDR3 in DNA: TGTGCCACCAGTGATACGGGTGGGAGCACAGATACGCAGTATTTT.

The V gene is TRBV7-9, the J gene TRBJ2-1; TRBD2 matches 9 bases. Unmatched junction bases numbered 9, after V lost 6 bases and J lost 0 bases. CDR1 is SEHNR, CDR2 FQNEAQ, per germline (reference sequence). The CDR3 runs to 17 residues. The CDR3: CASSIRLAGVSYNEQFF. In nucleotides, the CDR3 is TGTGCCAGCAGTATTCGCTTAGCGGGGGTCTCCTACAATGAGCAGTTCTTC.

This clonotype was detected a few times. CDR3 residues: CASTTPPVGEKLFF. In DNA form, the CDR3 reads TGTGCCAGCACCACCCCCCCCGTTGGTGAAAAACTGTTTTTT. The V gene is TRBV6-1, the J gene TRBJ1-4; D remains ambiguous. With 7 bases removed from V and 7 bases from J, the gap between germline ends came to 16 bases. The germline CDR1 and CDR2 sequences are MNHNS and SASEGT. The CDR3 has 14 residues.

This clonotype appeared a few times. The chain couples TRBV20-1 to TRBJ2-5; no clear D. This CDR3 region has 14 residues. Trimming stripped 2 bases from V and 1 base from J, with 11 bases between. CDR1 and CDR2 from the germline V gene are DFQATT and SNEGSKA (reference sequence). The DNA for the CDR3 is TGCAGTGCTAGAAGTAGTGTAGGCCAAGAGACCCAGTACTTC. It codes for CSARSSVGQETQYF.

The CDR3 reads CASSQGSKGTETQYF. DNA of the CDR3: TGTGCCAGCAGCCAAGGCAGCAAGGGTACCGAGACCCAGTACTTC. The V gene is TRBV7-2, the J gene TRBJ2-5, with unresolved D. CDR1 is SGHTA and CDR2 is FQGNSA in the germline V gene. The length of the CDR3 is 15 residues. V lost 5 bases and J lost 5, with 18 bases in between.

There are a few counts of this clonotype. CDR3 region: CASSETQGTGNTIYF. In nucleotides, the CDR3 is TGTGCCAGCAGTGAAACACAGGGAACTGGAAACACCATATATTTT. The chain carries TRBV25-1 and TRBJ1-3, with TRBD1 as a possible D gene (6 bases). This CDR3 is built from 15 residues. The ends were cut back, 2 bases at V and 2 bases at J, with 10 bases in the middle. The germline gives CDR1 MGHDK, CDR2 SYGVNS.

A few counts support this clonotype. The chain has TRBV6-2 or TRBV6-3 and TRBJ2-2, with D hard to call. CDR3 length: 15 amino acids. Germline V gene sequence: CDR1 MNHEY, CDR2 SVGEGT. Between the trimmed V and J ends, which lost 5 bases and 3 bases, there was a span of 13 bases. CDR3 in DNA: TGTGCCAGCAGTAGACCAGGACGGTACACCGGGGAGCTGTTTTTT. The encoded protein is CASSRPGRYTGELFF.

This clonotype was counted between two and nine times. The chain combines TRBV11-2 with TRBJ2-3; TRBD2 matches 15 bases. After removal of 3 bases from V and 3 bases from J, the junction contained 13 bases not matched to a gene. The CDR3 spans 20 residues. Germline values: CDR1 SGHAT, CDR2 FQNNGV. The DNA for the CDR3 is TGTGCCAGCAGCTTCAGGGCCGGGACTAGCGGGAGGAGGAGGACAGATACGCAGTATTTT. Protein sequence: CASSFRAGTSGRRRTDTQYF.

A few counts support this clonotype. The rearrangement links TRBV29-1 to TRBJ1-3; D is perhaps TRBD1 (5 bases). Germline CDR1 SQVTM, CDR2 ANQGSEA. V lost 7 bases and J 1 base, leaving 8 bases between the germline ends. The CDR3 runs 12 residues. The CDR3 spells CSGRESGNTIYF. The DNA for the CDR3 is TGCAGCGGCAGGGAATCTGGAAACACCATATATTTT. The full variable domain, completed using reference TRBV29-1 and TRBJ1-3, is SAVISQKPSRDICQRGTSLTIQCQVDSQVTMMFWYRQQPGQSLTLIATANQGSEATYESGFVIDKFPISRPNLTFSTLTVSNMSPEDSSIYLCSGRESGNTIYFGEGSWLTVV.

This clonotype was recorded at least ten times. The chain recombines TRBV12-3 or TRBV12-4 with TRBJ1-1; TRBD1 matches at 8 bases. The V segment lost 7 bases and the J segment 5 bases; nucleotides outside the gene matches: 12. This CDR3 region has 15 residues. CDR3 loop: CASTPLTGAKTEAFF. CDR3 bases: TGTGCCAGCACCCCCCTGACAGGGGCGAAGACTGAAGCTTTCTTT.

This clonotype was seen only a few times. V gene TRBV5-1 combines with J gene TRBJ2-2, with 10 bases aligning to TRBD2. CDR1 and CDR2 (germline): SGHRS, YFSETQ. Trimming removed 4 bases from V and 5 bases from J; junction bases left unmatched: 2. The CDR3 is made up of 14 amino acids. CDR3 loop: CASSPGLATGELFF. The CDR3, as DNA: TGCGCCAGCAGCCCGGGACTAGCGACCGGGGAGCTGTTTTTT.

The chain combines TRBV5-6 with TRBJ1-1; D gene unclear. CDR1 and CDR2 (germline): SGHDT, YYEEEE. V dropped 4 bases and J dropped 9 bases, with 19 bases sitting between them. This CDR3 is built from 14 residues. The CDR3 region is CASSQDGRSLQAFF. DNA for the CDR3: TGTGCCAGCAGCCAGGATGGGCGCTCCCTCCAAGCTTTCTTT.

At least ten counts were recorded for this clonotype. V is TRBV4-3 and J is TRBJ2-1, with 9 bases fitting TRBD1. V lost 0 bases, J lost 4 bases, and 7 bases stayed unmatched. The CDR3 contains 17 residues. CDR1 is LGHNA, CDR2 YSLEER, per germline. The CDR3 nucleotides read TGCGCCAGCAGCCAAGACAGAAGGACAGGGGTGTACAATGAGCAGTTCTTC. Translated, it gives CASSQDRRTGVYNEQFF.

The V gene is TRBV12-3 or TRBV12-4, the J gene TRBJ1-4; D gene unclear. The CDR3 loop spans 15 amino acids. V shed 1 base and J shed 2 bases, with 8 bases lying between them. CDR3 in amino acids: CASSLGGHTNEKLFF. The DNA for the CDR3 is TGTGCCAGCAGTTTAGGTGGGCACACTAATGAAAAACTGTTTTTT.

This clonotype has just a few counts. The J gene is TRBJ1-1, the V gene TRBV7-2, with D hard to call. The CDR3 is made up of 11 amino acids. The V end lost 4 bases, the J end lost 9 bases, and 9 bases lay between the germline ends. Per the germline V gene, CDR1 is SGHTA and CDR2 is FQGNSA. CDR3 loop: CASSSSGKAFF. For the CDR3, the DNA is TGTGCCAGCAGCTCCAGTGGTAAAGCTTTCTTT.

V gene TRBV6-4 combines with J gene TRBJ1-2; perhaps TRBD1 as D (6 bases). The CDR3 is 14 residues long. Trimming shortened V by 6 bases and J by 4 bases, and 15 bases separated the two germline ends. The germline V gene has CDR1 MRHNA and CDR2 SNTAGT. The CDR3 reads CASSGGRNGYGYTF. The CDR3 DNA sequence: TGTGCCAGCAGCGGGGGGCGCAATGGCTATGGCTACACCTTC.

This clonotype was picked up a small number of times. This chain uses TRBV5-5 with TRBJ2-7, with D unresolved. The CDR3 is 14 residues long. V was pared by 0 bases and J by 3 bases, with 10 bases between. Germline values: CDR1 SGHKS, CDR2 YYEKEE (reference sequence). CDR3: CASSLGPGRYEQYF. In nucleotides, the CDR3 is TGTGCCAGCAGCTTGGGACCTGGGCGCTACGAGCAGTACTTC.

In its sample, this clonotype was seen many times. The chain combines TRBV7-2 with TRBJ2-3; TRBD2 might be the D (5 bases). The CDR3 totals 17 residues. From germline, CDR1 is SGHTA and CDR2 FQGNSA. Trimming removed 1 base from V and 1 base from J, with 15 bases in between. CDR3 region: CASSLGTPGWRTDTQYF. DNA for the CDR3: TGTGCCAGCAGCTTAGGGACCCCGGGGTGGCGCACAGATACGCAGTATTTT.